The TCR beta chain under discussion was sequenced for a study of monozygotic twins with inflammatory bowel disease. Study-wide results and caveats: Some repertoire variability may stem from patients' differing immunosuppressive treatments.

As concerns this clonotype: Its antigen is as yet unknown.

Each of TCRalpha and TCRbeta cDNA went through two nested PCRs, lasting about 16 and 10 cycles. From its re-call of the 5' RACE reads, TCRdb lists each CDR3 protein once, without DNA. The ten top clones account for around 2.5%, within a sample of around 380,000 distinct CDR3 sequences. Sequences were obtained from blood. The sequence was obtained from a human donor with ulcerative colitis or Crohn's disease, or a healthy co-twin of an affected twin (not recorded which).

The CDR3 loop reads CASSQQGGGYGYTF. The rearrangement joins TRBV3-1 to TRBJ1-2; the D call of TRBD1 rests on TCRdb alone, since no DNA is present to check it. In germline, CDR1 is LGHDT, CDR2 YNNKEL (reference sequence). The CDR3 spans 14 residues.